These 18 T cell receptor beta chains share one sample of origin, sequenced in a study of T cells in Graves' hyperthyroidism and ophthalmopathy. Amplified regions were TCR beta CDR3 sequences from RNA transcripts. The TCR CDR3 was amplified in a first-round RT-PCR using the HTBI primer set. Using its own MiXCR run on the multiplex PCR reads, TCRdb lists one record per CDR3 protein. The sample records 550,000 to 600,000 distinct CDR3 sequences, about 45% being singletons. Sequenced sample: peripheral blood or thyroid tissue (not recorded which). These receptors came from an adult woman with Graves' disease, either hyperthyroidism or ophthalmopathy (not recorded which).

Remarks on this clonotype: A much larger clone differs by one base, so this may be a read error. The V and J genes are TRBV7-9 and TRBJ2-7, with 10 bases lining up with TRBD2. Looked up from germline, CDR1 is SEHNR and CDR2 is FQNEAQ (reference sequence). The CDR3 is made up of 16 amino acids. The CDR3 protein is CTSSLSLAGVSYEQYF. CDR3 nucleotides: TGTACCAGCAGCCTCTCCCTAGCGGGAGTCTCCTACGAGCAGTACTTC. Looking up the rest from reference TRBV7-9 and TRBJ2-7 gives the full variable domain: DTGVSQNPRHKITKRGQNVTFRCDPISEHNRLYWYRQTLGQGPEFLTYFQNEAQLEKSRLLSDRFSAERPKGSFSTLEIQRTEQGDSAMYLCTSSLSLAGVSYEQYFGPGTRLTVT.

This clonotype was seen many times. The chain uses TRBV7-3 and TRBJ2-2, with 12 bases that match TRBD2. This CDR3 region has 16 residues. Germline CDR1 is SGHTA and CDR2 is FQGTGA. Losses at the gene ends were 6 bases for V and 5 bases for J; bases not matched to a gene: 7. The CDR3 DNA reads as TGTGCCAGCAGTTCGCTGACTAGCGGGAGTACCGGGGAGCTGTTTTTT. Translation gives CASSSLTSGSTGELFF. Using reference TRBV7-3 and TRBJ2-2 for the parts outside the CDR3, the full variable domain is GAGVSQTPSNKVTEKGKYVELRCDPISGHTALYWYRQSLGQGPEFLIYFQGTGAADDSGLPNDRFFAVRPEGSVSTLKIQRTERGDSAVYLCASSSLTSGSTGELFFGEGSRLTVL.

This clonotype was picked up many times. The chain links TRBV7-8 to TRBJ2-7, with 7 nucleotides matching TRBD2. Per the germline V gene, CDR1 is SGHVS and CDR2 is FQNEAQ. With 11 bases clipped from V and 3 bases from J, the junction kept 10 bases outside the gene matches. The CDR3 spans 13 residues. CDR3 sequence (DNA): TGTGCCCAACGAGGCGGCGGGAGCTACGAGCAGTACTTC. This gives the protein CAQRGGGSYEQYF.

There are many counts of this clonotype. V usage is TRBV19 and J usage is TRBJ1-1; unclear D gene. The CDR3 totals 16 residues. V was shortened by 3 bases and J by 0 bases, with 14 bases between the two germline ends. Germline loops: CDR1 LNHDA, CDR2 SQIVND (reference sequence). The CDR3 DNA reads as TGTGCCAGTAGTATCGGTTTCGGGCCAATGAACACTGAAGCTTTCTTT. Residues: CASSIGFGPMNTEAFF.

The sample holds a few counts of this clonotype. The V gene is TRBV7-3, the J gene TRBJ2-1, with 13 bases identical to TRBD2. This CDR3 has 14 residues. V trimming: 8 bases; J trimming: 9 bases; junction bases outside the gene matches: 7. Germline V gives CDR1 SGHTA, CDR2 FQGTGA. The CDR3, as DNA: TGTGCCAGCGCTACTAGCGGGAGGGGGGGTGAGCAGTTCTTC. Protein: CASATSGRGGEQFF.

In this sample, this clonotype turned up many times. CDR3 amino acids: CASSQDLLGGPYEQYF. The CDR3 region has the DNA TGCGCCAGCAGCCAAGATCTACTAGGGGGGCCCTACGAGCAGTACTTC. V usage is TRBV4-1 and J usage is TRBJ2-7; D possibly uses TRBD1 or TRBD2 (6 bases each). This CDR3 region has 16 residues. The germline gives CDR1 MGHRA, CDR2 YSYEKL. Trimming pared 0 bases from V and 2 bases from J, leaving 14 bases between.

The chain recombines TRBV11-1 with TRBJ2-7; 9 nucleotides line up with TRBD1. Trimming cost V 1 base and J 5 bases; bases outside gene matches: 12. The CDR3 extends over 17 amino acids. Germline V gene lookup returns CDR1 SGHAT and CDR2 FQDESV (reference sequence). The CDR3, as DNA: TGTGCCAGCAGCTTAGGCTTCGTTGGACAGGGGTTCGACGAGCAGTACTTC. This gives the protein CASSLGFVGQGFDEQYF.

The chain carries TRBV5-1 and TRBJ1-2, with TRBD1 identical over 7 bases. The CDR3 is made up of 13 amino acids. Losses at the gene ends were 4 bases for V and 4 bases for J; bases not matched to a gene: 4. The germline CDR1 and CDR2 sequences are SGHRS and YFSETQ. The CDR3 spells CASSHRQGYGYTF. DNA for the CDR3: TGCGCCAGCAGCCATCGACAGGGCTATGGCTACACCTTC.

The rearrangement joins TRBV7-6 to TRBJ2-5, with 9 nucleotides matching TRBD2. This CDR3 region has 16 residues. V shed 5 bases, J shed 4 bases, and the junction held 11 bases outside the gene matches. The germline CDR1 and CDR2 sequences are SGHVS and FNYEAQ. CDR3 protein: CASSVVAGGGGETQYF. DNA of the CDR3: TGTGCCAGCAGCGTAGTAGCCGGCGGGGGGGGAGAGACCCAGTACTTC.

This clonotype was seen only a few times. CDR3 region: CATSRAGQSNQPQHF. In nucleotides, the CDR3 is TGTGCCACCAGCAGGGCGGGACAGTCAAATCAGCCCCAGCATTTT. The chain links TRBV15 to TRBJ1-5; 7 nucleotides agree with TRBD1. V lost 3 bases, J lost 4 bases, and 6 bases stayed unmatched. The CDR3 runs to 15 residues. Germline loops: CDR1 LNHNV, CDR2 YYDKDF (reference sequence).

This clonotype has ten or more counts. The genes are TRBV11-2 and TRBJ1-3, with D possibly TRBD1 on 6 matching bases. Germline assignment: CDR1 SGHAT and CDR2 FQNNGV. The V end lost 10 bases, the J end lost 0 bases, and 16 bases lay between the germline ends. The CDR3 consists of 15 residues. The CDR3 sequence: CATMGAEASGNTIYF. CDR3 DNA sequence: TGTGCCACCATGGGGGCGGAAGCCTCTGGAAACACCATATATTTT.

This chain links TRBV7-9 with TRBJ2-7; possible D gene TRBD1, 6 bases. Per germline, CDR1 SEHNR and CDR2 FQNEAQ (reference sequence). Trimming stripped 7 bases from V and 2 bases from J, with 15 bases between. The CDR3 has 14 residues. For the CDR3, the DNA is TGTGCCAGCACCCGGACAGCCTCCACCTACGAGCAGTACTTC. The encoded protein is CASTRTASTYEQYF.

This chain uses TRBV11-2 with TRBJ1-4; perhaps TRBD1 as D (5 bases). Trimming removed 0 bases at V and 7 bases at J, with 15 bases between. Germline assignment: CDR1 SGHAT and CDR2 FQNNGV. This CDR3 contains 16 residues. The CDR3 spells CASSLDRGLRIEKLFF. As DNA, the CDR3 is TGTGCCAGCAGCTTAGATCGGGGACTCCGGATTGAAAAACTGTTTTTT.

V and J are TRBV5-5 and TRBJ1-6, with TRBD1 identical over 11 bases. The CDR3 spans 15 residues. The J segment lost 7 bases and the V segment lost 2 bases, leaving 2 bases of the junction unmatched. In germline, CDR1 is SGHKS, CDR2 YYEKEE (reference sequence). CDR3 sequence: CASSLRDRGNSPLHF. The DNA of the CDR3 is TGTGCCAGCAGCTTAAGGGACAGGGGGAATTCACCCCTCCACTTT.

The chain is built from TRBV7-9 and TRBJ1-1; 8 bases agree with TRBD1. The V gene's germline CDR1 is SEHNR and CDR2 FQNEAQ (reference sequence). The length of the CDR3 is 16 residues. J gave up 4 bases and V 1 base, and 8 bases lay outside the gene matches. The CDR3 loop reads CASSLGMTGAITEAFF. CDR3 nucleotide sequence: TGTGCCAGCAGCTTAGGGATGACAGGGGCGATCACTGAAGCTTTCTTT.

A single count supports this clonotype. The J gene is TRBJ1-5, the V gene TRBV2; 8 bases map to TRBD1. CDR3 length: 13 amino acids. V was clipped by 6 bases and J by 5 bases; unmatched bases: 3. Germline lookup yields CDR1 SNHLY and CDR2 FYNNEI. CDR3: CASSRGLHQPQHF. Written as DNA, the CDR3 is TGTGCCAGCAGCAGGGGGCTGCATCAGCCCCAGCATTTT.

This clonotype was recorded at least ten times. The rearrangement links TRBV28 to TRBJ2-5, with a tentative D call TRBD2 (6 bases). Deletions cut 5 bases from V and 2 bases from J, with 18 bases between. CDR3 size: 16 residues. The germline V gene has CDR1 MDHEN and CDR2 SYDVKM. The CDR3 nucleotides are TGTGCCAGCAGTGCACCTGACGGGGGAGGACAAGAGACCCAGTACTTC. Encoded protein: CASSAPDGGGQETQYF. Based on the CDR3 plus reference TRBV28 and TRBJ2-5, the full variable domain is DVKVTQSSRYLVKRTGEKVFLECVQDMDHENMFWYRQDPGLGLRLIYFSYDVKMKEKGDIPEGYSVSREKKERFSLILESASTNQTSMYLCASSAPDGGGQETQYFGPGTRLLVL.

The chain uses TRBV7-9 and TRBJ1-1; the D gene is possibly TRBD1 (5 bases). V was shortened by 1 base and J by 1 base, with 16 bases between the two germline ends. Germline V gene sequence: CDR1 SEHNR, CDR2 FQNEAQ (reference sequence). There are 17 residues in the CDR3. The CDR3 DNA reads TGTGCCAGCAGCTTAGTTGAGGGGAAACTTAAGAACACTGAAGCTTTCTTT. Its translation is CASSLVEGKLKNTEAFF.